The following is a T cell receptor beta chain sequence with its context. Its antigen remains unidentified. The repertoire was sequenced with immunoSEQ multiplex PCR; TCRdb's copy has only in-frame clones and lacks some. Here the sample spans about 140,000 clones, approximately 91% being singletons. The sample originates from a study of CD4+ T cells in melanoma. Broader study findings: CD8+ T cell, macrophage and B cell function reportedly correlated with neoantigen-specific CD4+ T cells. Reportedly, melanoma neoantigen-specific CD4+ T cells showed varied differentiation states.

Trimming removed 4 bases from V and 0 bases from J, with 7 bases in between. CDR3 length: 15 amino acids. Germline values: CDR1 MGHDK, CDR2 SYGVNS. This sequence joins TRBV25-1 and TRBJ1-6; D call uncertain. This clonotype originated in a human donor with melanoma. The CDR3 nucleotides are TGTGCCAGCAGTGTGCTTAGCTCCTATAATTCACCCCTCCACTTT. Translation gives CASSVLSSYNSPLHF.